Below are 31 T cell receptor beta chains sequenced from a single sample in a study of ipilimumab plus nivolumab after autologous stem cell transplantation (dated by TCRdb to the early 2020s). Libraries came from the immunoSEQ multiplex PCR assay. TCRdb retrieved this table from immuneACCESS and kept in-frame rearrangements only. Not all clones are present; in checked studies, unresolved V genes account for under half, and no reason is known for the remainder. The sample yields 15,000 or so clones; 80% were counted once. Roughly a tenth of the sample rests with the top ten. Sequenced material: PBMCs, taken in a trial of ipilimumab plus nivolumab as post-transplant consolidation. Receptor source: a male donor with diffuse large B-cell lymphoma.

This clone turned up a few times. This sequence joins TRBV19 and TRBJ1-4; D is unresolved. V shed 2 bases and J shed 6 bases, with 10 bases lying between them. The germline gives CDR1 LNHDA, CDR2 SQIVND (reference sequence). CDR3 size: 14 residues. The CDR3 coding sequence is TGTGCCAGTAGTATACGGTCCGATTATGAAAAACTGTTTTTT. It encodes CASSIRSDYEKLFF. The variable domain in full, with the rest retrieved from reference TRBV19 and TRBJ1-4, is DGGITQSPKYLFRKEGQNVTLSCEQNLNHDAMYWYRQDPGQGLRLIYYSQIVNDFQKGDIAEGYSVSREKKESFPLTVTSAQKNPTAFYLCASSIRSDYEKLFFGSGTQLSVL.

CDR3 region: CASSLVAGGLNEQFF. The DNA for the CDR3 is TGTGCCAGCAGTCTAGTAGCGGGGGGGCTCAATGAGCAGTTCTTC. The chain combines TRBV6-6 with TRBJ2-1, with TRBD2 matching over 11 bases. This CDR3 contains 15 residues. CDR1 is MNHNY, CDR2 SVGAGI, per germline (reference sequence). V dropped 5 bases and J dropped 6; count of bases not matched to a gene: 6.

The chain joins TRBV5-3 to TRBJ2-3; D might be TRBD2 (6 bases). TRBV5-3 is known as an ORF, though its function is uncertain. There are 16 residues in the CDR3. V was cut by 1 base and J by 1 base, with 13 bases left in between. As DNA, the CDR3 is TGTGCCAGAAGCTTGTCGCGGGGTCCCCGCACAGATACGCAGTATTTT. Protein sequence: CARSLSRGPRTDTQYF.

In its sample, this clone was seen once. This chain joins TRBV6-1 and TRBJ1-5; D might be TRBD1 (5 bases). V dropped 6 bases and J dropped 6 bases, with 12 bases sitting between them. Germline assignment: CDR1 MNHNS and CDR2 SASEGT. This CDR3 has 13 residues. This chain's CDR3 is CASRPGGGQPQHF. CDR3 bases: TGTGCCAGCAGGCCGGGGGGGGGTCAGCCCCAGCATTTT.

CDR3 sequence: CASSLAGGLSPLHF. Here the CDR3 DNA reads TGTGCCAGCAGCTTAGCGGGGGGGTTATCACCCCTCCACTTT. The V call is TRBV7-2, the J call TRBJ1-6; a possible D gene is TRBD1 (5 bases). The CDR3 contains 14 residues. Trimming removed 0 bases at V and 10 bases at J, with 10 bases between. In germline, CDR1 is SGHTA, CDR2 FQGNSA.

This clone occurred a few times. V is TRBV7-2 and J is TRBJ1-1; D call uncertain. Deletions cut 8 bases from V and 0 bases from J, with 10 bases between. The CDR3 runs 13 residues. Germline CDR1 reads SGHTA; CDR2 reads FQGNSA. CDR3 nucleotide sequence: TGTGCCAGCCTTAGGCAGATGAACACTGAAGCTTTCTTT. Translating it yields CASLRQMNTEAFF.

Here the CDR3 reads CASSRGLAGQETQYF. DNA for the CDR3: TGTGCCAGCAGCCGGGGACTAGCGGGACAAGAGACCCAGTACTTC. This chain connects TRBV6-5 to TRBJ2-5; 13 bases fit TRBD2. CDR1 and CDR2 from the germline V gene are MNHEY and SVGAGI. The CDR3 has 15 amino acids. The V and J ends lost 6 bases and 2 bases, in that order; junction bases with no gene match: 3.

The genes are TRBV6-1 and TRBJ1-2, with a weak D call TRBD1 (5 bases). Trimming stripped 2 bases from V and 2 bases from J, with 15 bases between. The CDR3 contains 16 residues. Germline CDR1 reads MNHNS; CDR2 reads SASEGT. This CDR3 is CASSENLNRDNYGYTF. The CDR3 DNA reads TGTGCCAGCAGTGAAAACTTAAACCGGGACAACTATGGCTACACCTTC.

V gene TRBV7-9 combines with J gene TRBJ2-6; D is ambiguous. V dropped 0 bases and J dropped 3 bases, with 0 bases sitting between them. The CDR3 covers 13 residues. Germline V lookup: CDR1 SEHNR, CDR2 FQNEAQ (reference sequence). CDR3 nucleotide sequence: TGTGCCAGCAGCTTAGCTGGGGCCAACGTCCTGACTTTC. Translation: CASSLAGANVLTF.

This chain connects TRBV2 to TRBJ2-1, with TRBD2 matching over 14 bases. CDR1 SNHLY and CDR2 FYNNEI come from the germline V gene. The CDR3 loop spans 16 amino acids. With 6 bases clipped from V and 4 bases from J, the junction kept 5 bases outside the gene matches. CDR3 DNA sequence: TGTGCCAGCAGCAGACTAGCGGGGGGGACTTACAATGAGCAGTTCTTC. As protein: CASSRLAGGTYNEQFF.

This clone was detected a few times. The chain joins TRBV27 to TRBJ2-3; 7 bases fit TRBD2. The CDR3 contains 18 residues. V lost 5 bases and J lost 3; bases outside the gene matches: 17. CDR1 and CDR2 from the germline V gene are MNHEY and SMNVEV (reference sequence). CDR3 loop: CASSPAPPGPGRTDTQYF. The DNA for the CDR3 is TGTGCCAGCAGTCCTGCTCCCCCGGGACCCGGGAGGACAGATACGCAGTATTTT.

CDR3 nucleotide sequence: TGTGCCAGCAGTTGGGAACAGGGGTTCCGCACAGATACGCAGTATTTT. It specifies CASSWEQGFRTDTQYF. V and J are TRBV6-5 and TRBJ2-3; 7 bases line up with TRBD1. The CDR3 has 16 amino acids. Germline V gene data show CDR1 as MNHEY and CDR2 as SVGAGI. J was trimmed by 1 base and V by 4 bases; bases with no gene match: 8.

The chain links TRBV10-3 to TRBJ1-1; 7 nucleotides match TRBD1. Losses at the gene ends were 10 bases for V and 3 bases for J; bases not matched to a gene: 8. Germline CDR1 ENHRY, CDR2 SYGVKD. This CDR3 spans 13 amino acids. CDR3 loop: CATASGGYTEAFF. CDR3 sequence (DNA): TGTGCCACCGCCTCAGGGGGTTACACTGAAGCTTTCTTT.

The genes are TRBV19 and TRBJ2-5; 9 nucleotides line up with TRBD2. V lost 11 bases to trimming and J lost 0 bases; unmatched junction nucleotides: 10. Germline values: CDR1 LNHDA, CDR2 SQIVND (reference sequence). The CDR3 runs 15 residues. CDR3 region: CASTASGTYQETQYF. CDR3 DNA: TGTGCCTCAACGGCTAGCGGGACGTACCAAGAGACCCAGTACTTC.

The chain couples TRBV18 to TRBJ2-1; D remains unclear. The germline CDR1 and CDR2 sequences are KGHSH and LQKENI. This CDR3 is built from 15 residues. V dropped 2 bases and J dropped 0 bases, with 8 bases sitting between them. CDR3: CASSPGVSSYNEQFF. CDR3 nucleotide sequence: TGTGCCAGCTCACCAGGAGTCTCCTCCTACAATGAGCAGTTCTTC.

The table lists this clone with a few counts. The CDR3, as DNA: TGTGCCAGCCACCCTCGAGGGATCTATGGCTACACCTTC. It translates to CASHPRGIYGYTF. The rearrangement links TRBV7-2 to TRBJ1-2; no clear D gene. Trimming pared 8 bases from V and 4 bases from J, leaving 14 bases between. The germline V gene encodes CDR1 SGHTA and CDR2 FQGNSA. The CDR3 spans 13 residues.

CDR3 sequence (DNA): TGTGCCAGCAGCGCATATCTCGGGACAGCCTATGGCTACACCTTC. Protein sequence: CASSAYLGTAYGYTF. This chain joins TRBV6-4 and TRBJ1-2, with 7 bases fitting TRBD1. J gave up 4 bases and V 6 bases, and 11 bases lay outside the gene matches. The CDR3 runs 15 residues. The V gene's germline CDR1 is MRHNA and CDR2 SNTAGT.

The chain uses TRBV2 and TRBJ2-7; D is undetermined. Germline loops: CDR1 SNHLY, CDR2 FYNNEI. The CDR3 consists of 15 residues. Trimming took 5 bases from V and 0 from J, leaving 14 bases between them. The DNA for the CDR3 is TGTGCCAGCAGTCCTGCGTACGTTAGCTCCTACGAGCAGTACTTC. Residues: CASSPAYVSSYEQYF.

This clone was counted between two and nine times. The chain combines TRBV6-1 with TRBJ1-4, with TRBD1 identical over 9 bases. The CDR3 consists of 13 residues. Germline V lookup: CDR1 MNHNS, CDR2 SASEGT. The V segment lost 4 bases and the J segment 12 bases; nucleotides outside the gene matches: 6. In DNA form, the CDR3 reads TGTGCCAGCAGTGGAAGGACAGGGGTCGAACTGTTTTTT. As protein: CASSGRTGVELFF.

The chain employs TRBV5-1 and TRBJ2-2, with D tentatively TRBD2 (6 bases). The germline gives CDR1 SGHRS, CDR2 YFSETQ. The CDR3 spans 16 residues. With 0 bases removed from V and 6 bases from J, the gap between germline ends came to 15 bases. The CDR3 here is CASSLEGGAFAGELFF. DNA of the CDR3: TGCGCCAGCAGCTTGGAGGGCGGGGCGTTCGCCGGGGAGCTGTTTTTT.

This rearrangement joins TRBV25-1 to TRBJ1-2, with TRBD1 matching over 7 bases. The V gene end was trimmed by 7 bases and the J gene end by 6 bases; junction bases not matched to a gene: 11. The CDR3 contains 14 residues. Germline CDR1 reads MGHDK; CDR2 reads SYGVNS. In nucleotides, the CDR3 is TGTGCCAGCACCCCAAATAGGGACAGAAATGGCTACACCTTC. Protein sequence: CASTPNRDRNGYTF.

The chain couples TRBV5-6 to TRBJ1-1; the D is unclear. With 3 bases removed from V and 5 bases from J, the gap between germline ends came to 20 bases. CDR1 is SGHDT, CDR2 YYEEEE, per germline. The CDR3 consists of 16 residues. Here the CDR3 reads CASSSNGGPLRTEAFF. The CDR3 DNA reads as TGTGCCAGCAGCTCCAACGGAGGCCCCCTGAGGACTGAAGCTTTCTTT.

The chain joins TRBV11-2 to TRBJ2-6; TRBD2 is a possible D gene (7 bases). V lost 1 base and J 1 base, leaving 14 bases between the germline ends. The length of the CDR3 is 18 residues. Germline values: CDR1 SGHAT, CDR2 FQNNGV. The CDR3 nucleotides are TGTGCCAGCAGCTTAGGTCTGGGGGGGGCATCTGGGGCCAACGTCCTGACTTTC. It specifies CASSLGLGGASGANVLTF.

V usage is TRBV28 and J usage is TRBJ2-1; D possibly corresponds to TRBD1 (5 bases). Trimming took off 3 bases at V and 0 bases at J, with 18 bases between the two ends. The CDR3 is made up of 18 amino acids. Germline loops: CDR1 MDHEN, CDR2 SYDVKM. The CDR3 DNA is TGTGCCAGCAGTTTCCCCCTCCAGGGTCGAATCTCCTACAATGAGCAGTTCTTC. Translating it yields CASSFPLQGRISYNEQFF.

The chain combines TRBV2 with TRBJ2-1; 8 bases align to TRBD1. V lost 6 bases to trimming and J lost 4 bases; unmatched junction nucleotides: 5. Per germline, CDR1 SNHLY and CDR2 FYNNEI. This CDR3 is built from 14 residues. The CDR3 nucleotides are TGTGCCAGCAGACTGAACAGGGGGTACAATGAGCAGTTCTTC. Translating gives CASRLNRGYNEQFF.

For this clone: Other DNA sequences from this sample encode an identical CDR3 as well. V usage is TRBV4-2 and J usage is TRBJ2-5; 16 bases line up with TRBD2. V shed 3 bases and J 5 bases; nucleotides not matched to a gene: 12. Germline lookup yields CDR1 LGHNA and CDR2 YNFKEQ. The CDR3 contains 19 residues. CDR3: CASSQDPGLAGGRRETQYF. CDR3 DNA sequence: TGTGCCAGCAGCCAGGACCCGGGACTAGCGGGGGGGCGGCGGGAGACCCAGTACTTC.

As concerns this clone: Other nucleotide sequences in the sample specify the same CDR3. The chain carries TRBV4-3 and TRBJ2-5; 10 nucleotides line up with TRBD1. Germline loops: CDR1 LGHNA, CDR2 YSLEER. V shed 8 bases, J shed 5 bases, and the junction held 11 bases outside the gene matches. The CDR3 covers 15 residues. The chain's CDR3 is CASPRPGQGKETQYF. The CDR3 DNA reads TGCGCCAGCCCCAGACCGGGACAGGGGAAGGAGACCCAGTACTTC.

Note on this clone: Other DNA sequences of this sample code for an identical CDR3. The chain combines TRBV11-2 with TRBJ2-3; 10 nucleotides match TRBD2. Germline values: CDR1 SGHAT, CDR2 FQNNGV. V lost 6 bases, J lost 6 bases, and 9 bases stayed unmatched. The CDR3 covers 15 residues. The DNA for the CDR3 is TGTGCCAGCAGGTTGGGAGTAGCGGGGGGTGATACGCAGTATTTT. Translation: CASRLGVAGGDTQYF.

Only a few counts were recorded for this clone. V and J are TRBV4-2 and TRBJ1-2; a possible D gene is TRBD1 (6 bases). V was shortened by 0 bases and J by 1 base, with 12 bases between the two germline ends. The V gene's germline CDR1 is LGHNA and CDR2 YNFKEQ. There are 16 residues in the CDR3. CDR3 coding DNA: TGTGCCAGCAGCCAAGACCCCCTACAGGGTAACTATGGCTACACCTTC. Translation: CASSQDPLQGNYGYTF.

As to this clone: A junction boundary mismatches the germline segment, possibly from a read error. This CDR3 is also generated by other DNA sequences in the sample. The rearrangement joins TRBV7-2 to TRBJ2-5, with D unresolved. The CDR3 is 14 residues long. Germline-derived CDR1 and CDR2 are SGHTA and FQGNSA. The CDR3 nucleotides are TGCGCCAGCAGCTTAGTGATCGGACAAGAGACCCAGTACTTC. Translating gives CASSLVIGQETQYF. The full variable domain, rest sourced from reference TRBV7-2 and TRBJ2-5, is GAGVSQSPSNKVTEKGKDVELRCDPISGHTALYWYRQSLGQGLEFLIYFQGNSAPDKSGLPSDRFSAERTGGSVSTLTIQRTQQEDSAVYLCASSLVIGQETQYFGPGTRLLVL.

J is TRBJ2-2 and V is TRBV5-1; 10 nucleotides align to TRBD1. V trimming: 4 bases; J trimming: 5 bases; junction bases outside the gene matches: 8. Germline V gene data show CDR1 as SGHRS and CDR2 as YFSETQ. This CDR3 is 16 amino acids long. In nucleotides, the CDR3 is TGCGCCAGCAGCCCCGGGACAGGGGCGCTTACCGGGGAGCTGTTTTTT. Translation: CASSPGTGALTGELFF.